Below, 25 T cell receptor beta chains from the same sample are listed, as sequenced in a study of Tregs in tolerant kidney transplant recipients. TCRdb's table, derived via immunoSEQ multiplex PCR, lists solely in-frame clones and lacks some. The table records under 100,000 clones, roughly 92% of them present only once. The sample taken for sequencing was CD8+ T cells from blood. The source is a human donor in good health.

This clone came up once. The chain links TRBV7-6 to TRBJ1-1; the D gene is possibly TRBD1 (6 bases). CDR1 is SGHVS, CDR2 FNYEAQ, per germline. This CDR3 contains 13 residues. V was trimmed by 5 bases and J by 2 bases, leaving 9 bases between them. CDR3 sequence reads: CASSRTVNTEAFF. In DNA form, the CDR3 reads TGTGCCAGCAGCCGGACAGTAAACACTGAAGCTTTCTTT.

This chain uses TRBV27 with TRBJ2-5; 7 bases map to TRBD1. The CDR3 is 14 residues long. The V and J ends lost 1 base and 3 bases, in that order; junction bases with no gene match: 2. From germline, CDR1 is MNHEY and CDR2 SMNVEV (reference sequence). Here the CDR3 DNA reads TGTGCCAGCAGTTTATTGCAGGGGGAAGAGACCCAGTACTTC. It codes for CASSLLQGEETQYF.

The chain recombines TRBV7-2 with TRBJ2-5; TRBD2 matches 12 bases. Looked up from germline, CDR1 is SGHTA and CDR2 is FQGNSA. V dropped 5 bases and J dropped 5; count of bases not matched to a gene: 9. CDR3 length: 16 amino acids. CDR3 in DNA: TGTGCCAGCAGCCCCGAACTAGCGGGAGGATCGGAGACCCAGTACTTC. Translating gives CASSPELAGGSETQYF.

CDR3 sequence (DNA): TGCGCCAGCAGCTCCTCTGCCGGGTCCTACACCGGGGAGCTGTTTTTT. The encoded protein is CASSSSAGSYTGELFF. V and J are TRBV5-1 and TRBJ2-2; D gene uncertain. Germline V lookup: CDR1 SGHRS, CDR2 YFSETQ. Trimming shortened V by 3 bases and J by 3 bases, and 15 bases separated the two germline ends. This CDR3 has 16 amino acids.

The chain joins TRBV14 to TRBJ2-7, with 8 bases that match TRBD1. V dropped 4 bases and J dropped 0; count of bases not matched to a gene: 8. The germline V gene has CDR1 SGHDN and CDR2 FVKESK. The CDR3 contains 16 residues. CDR3 loop: CASSPRTGIYSYEQYF. As DNA, the CDR3 is TGTGCCAGCAGCCCGAGGACAGGGATATACTCCTACGAGCAGTACTTC.

The rearrangement links TRBV5-1 to TRBJ2-3, with TRBD1 as a possible D gene (6 bases). V gave up 3 bases and J gave up 1 base, with 12 bases separating them. The CDR3 is 15 amino acids. CDR1 SGHRS and CDR2 YFSETQ come from the germline V gene. The CDR3 spells CASSSGQSRTDTQYF. CDR3 nucleotide sequence: TGCGCCAGCAGCTCAGGACAGAGCCGCACAGATACGCAGTATTTT.

The chain combines TRBV2 with TRBJ2-3; the D gene is possibly TRBD2 (5 bases). This CDR3 is 16 amino acids long. Trimming shortened V by 3 bases and J by 6 bases, and 19 bases separated the two germline ends. Germline lookup yields CDR1 SNHLY and CDR2 FYNNEI. The CDR3 is CASSDSRVRVLDTQYF. As DNA, the CDR3 is TGTGCCAGCAGTGATAGTAGGGTGAGGGTTTTGGATACGCAGTATTTT.

The V and J genes are TRBV27 and TRBJ2-1; weak D call: TRBD1 (5 bases). The CDR3 totals 14 residues. V lost 3 bases, J lost 7 bases, and 13 bases lay in between. Germline lookup yields CDR1 MNHEY and CDR2 SMNVEV (reference sequence). The CDR3 loop is CASSFGRVGNEQFF. CDR3 nucleotides: TGTGCCAGCAGTTTCGGCAGGGTGGGGAATGAGCAGTTCTTC.

The rearrangement joins TRBV19 to TRBJ1-5; possibly TRBD1 for D (5 bases). CDR3 length: 14 residues. Germline values: CDR1 LNHDA, CDR2 SQIVND (reference sequence). Trimming pared 4 bases from V and 7 bases from J, leaving 14 bases between. This CDR3 is CASSNTGLGQPQHF. In DNA form, the CDR3 reads TGTGCCAGTAGTAATACAGGCTTGGGCCAGCCCCAGCATTTT.

The V and J genes are TRBV7-9 and TRBJ2-1; D possibly corresponds to TRBD2 (5 bases). Germline V gene lookup returns CDR1 SEHNR and CDR2 FQNEAQ (reference sequence). The CDR3 runs to 15 residues. Deletions cut 5 bases from V and 4 bases from J, with 15 bases between. The CDR3 loop is CASSQLGVGYNEQFF. CDR3 bases: TGTGCCAGCAGCCAGCTCGGGGTAGGGTACAATGAGCAGTTCTTC.

The V gene is TRBV2, the J gene TRBJ2-3; 8 bases are shared with TRBD2. The CDR3 is 15 residues long. Germline CDR1 SNHLY, CDR2 FYNNEI. Trimming cost V 4 bases and J 0 bases; bases outside gene matches: 3. CDR3 loop: CASSATSDSTDTQYF. The CDR3 DNA reads TGTGCCAGCAGTGCGACTAGCGATAGCACAGATACGCAGTATTTT.

This chain uses TRBV5-5 with TRBJ2-7, with no clear D. Looked up from germline, CDR1 is SGHKS and CDR2 is YYEKEE (reference sequence). This CDR3 is built from 13 residues. Deletions cut 3 bases from V and 4 bases from J, with 11 bases between. CDR3 sequence reads: CASSSPDLYEQYF. The CDR3 region has the DNA TGTGCCAGCAGCTCTCCGGACCTATACGAGCAGTACTTC.

V gene TRBV27 combines with J gene TRBJ2-5; the D gene is possibly TRBD1 (6 bases). Germline lookup yields CDR1 MNHEY and CDR2 SMNVEV (reference sequence). V lost 5 bases and J 7 bases, leaving 20 bases between the germline ends. CDR3 length: 15 amino acids. The CDR3 protein is CASSTGLSGLGTQYF. As DNA, the CDR3 is TGTGCCAGCAGTACAGGGTTGTCGGGGTTAGGGACCCAGTACTTC.

The gene calls are TRBV27 and TRBJ2-3; 14 bases fit TRBD2. There are 18 residues in the CDR3. The junction had 8 bases not matched to a gene; V was cut back by 6 bases and J by 0 bases. Per the germline V gene, CDR1 is MNHEY and CDR2 is SMNVEV (reference sequence). The CDR3 sequence: CASRTSGGEARSTDTQYF. The CDR3 region has the DNA TGTGCCAGCAGGACTAGCGGGGGGGAAGCAAGGAGCACAGATACGCAGTATTTT.

J is TRBJ1-2 and V is TRBV6-6; 10 bases agree with TRBD1. V shed 5 bases, J shed 2 bases, and the junction held 5 bases outside the gene matches. This CDR3 comprises 15 residues. CDR1 is MNHNY, CDR2 SVGAGI, per germline (reference sequence). CDR3 region: CASSPGTGVNYGYTF. The DNA for the CDR3 is TGTGCCAGCAGTCCCGGGACAGGGGTAAACTATGGCTACACCTTC.

The gene calls are TRBV6-5 and TRBJ2-2; D gene ambiguous. CDR3 length: 13 amino acids. Trimming took off 5 bases at V and 6 bases at J, with 10 bases between the two ends. Germline values: CDR1 MNHEY, CDR2 SVGAGI. The DNA for the CDR3 is TGTGCCAGCAGTCCTATAGATCCCGGGGAGCTGTTTTTT. Amino acids: CASSPIDPGELFF.

The J gene is TRBJ1-2, the V gene TRBV7-9; D ambiguous. V was shortened by 7 bases and J by 6 bases, with 12 bases between the two germline ends. Germline CDR1 and CDR2: SEHNR and FQNEAQ (reference sequence). This CDR3 comprises 12 residues. CDR3 amino acids: CASTARTNGYTF. The CDR3 DNA reads TGTGCCAGCACGGCCAGGACGAATGGCTACACCTTC.

V and J are TRBV6-4 and TRBJ2-7; 7 bases are shared with TRBD1. V was pared by 3 bases and J by 3 bases, with 17 bases of the junction left unmatched. CDR1 and CDR2 from the germline V gene are MRHNA and SNTAGT. The CDR3 extends over 18 amino acids. CDR3: CASSEIPLTGAPSYEQYF. CDR3 DNA sequence: TGTGCCAGCAGTGAAATACCCCTCACAGGGGCACCTAGCTACGAGCAGTACTTC.

The chain couples TRBV11-2 to TRBJ2-7; perhaps TRBD1 as D (6 bases). V lost 6 bases and J lost 3, with 15 bases in between. This CDR3 has 14 residues. The germline V gene has CDR1 SGHAT and CDR2 FQNNGV. CDR3 sequence (DNA): TGTGCCAGCAGATGGCCGGGACAATTCTACGAGCAGTACTTC. This codes for CASRWPGQFYEQYF.

The V and J genes are TRBV5-6 and TRBJ2-7; 9 bases agree with TRBD1. Germline CDR1 and CDR2: SGHDT and YYEEEE. V trimming: 2 bases; J trimming: 5 bases; junction bases outside the gene matches: 5. The CDR3 is 14 residues long. In DNA, the CDR3 is TGTGCCAGCAGCTTTGGGACAGGGAGCAACGAGCAGTACTTC. Its translation: CASSFGTGSNEQYF.

The chain employs TRBV15 and TRBJ1-3; no reliable D call. Trimming left V 1 base short and J 11 bases short, with 15 bases between. CDR1 LNHNV and CDR2 YYDKDF come from the germline V gene (reference sequence). CDR3 length equals 14 residues. In DNA, the CDR3 is TGTGCCACCAGCAGAGTACCCCTGGACGGTGCCATATATTTT. It specifies CATSRVPLDGAIYF.

This chain connects TRBV5-8 to TRBJ1-2, with 7 bases aligning to TRBD1. The CDR3 loop spans 15 amino acids. With 3 bases clipped from V and 3 bases from J, the junction kept 8 bases outside the gene matches. CDR1 and CDR2 from the germline V gene are SGHTS and YDEGEE. CDR3 DNA: TGTGCCAGCAGCTACAAGGGACAGCCTCACTATGGCTACACCTTC. This gives the protein CASSYKGQPHYGYTF.

CDR3 sequence (DNA): TGTGCCAGCAGCCAAGGGGACGGCTGGTATTTAGTCTACGAGCAGTACTTC. Amino acid sequence: CASSQGDGWYLVYEQYF. The V and J genes are TRBV7-9 and TRBJ2-7; D could derive from TRBD1 or TRBD2 (5 bases each). Germline V gives CDR1 SEHNR, CDR2 FQNEAQ (reference sequence). CDR3 length: 17 amino acids. V was pared by 5 bases and J by 3 bases, with 23 bases between. Drawing the rest from reference TRBV7-9 and TRBJ2-7, the complete variable domain is DTGVSQNPRHKITKRGQNVTFRCDPISEHNRLYWYRQTLGQGPEFLTYFQNEAQLEKSRLLSDRFSAERPKGSFSTLEIQRTEQGDSAMYLCASSQGDGWYLVYEQYFGPGTRLTVT.

This clone has only a few counts. Other DNA sequences from this sample encode an identical CDR3 as well. The V call is TRBV10-3, the J call TRBJ2-1; 7 positions agree with TRBD2. The CDR3 spans 17 residues. With V trimmed by 0 bases and J by 5 bases, 10 bases remained unmatched. From germline, CDR1 is ENHRY and CDR2 SYGVKD. CDR3 amino acids: CAISESAASGDHNEQFF. CDR3 sequence (DNA): TGTGCCATCAGTGAGTCAGCGGCTAGCGGCGACCACAATGAGCAGTTCTTC.

This clone was seen only once. CDR3 residues: CASSLAGTSFRTGELFF. DNA for the CDR3: TGCGCCAGCAGCCTAGCGGGGACTAGTTTTAGGACCGGGGAGCTGTTTTTT. The V call is TRBV4-1, the J call TRBJ2-2; 8 bases are shared with TRBD2. The CDR3 length is 17 residues. Trimming cost V 4 bases and J 5 bases; bases outside gene matches: 12. The germline V gene has CDR1 MGHRA and CDR2 YSYEKL.